This passage covers 30 T cell receptor beta chains from one sample sequenced in a study of blood T cell repertoires in COVID-19 (dated by TCRdb to the early 2020s). Libraries were constructed by the immunoSEQ multiplex PCR assay. TCRdb mirrors the immuneACCESS table, restricted to in-frame sequences. Some clones are absent from its copies; in checked studies, under half trace to an unresolved V gene, and the reason for the others is unknown. The sample has 250,000 or so clones on record, approximately 89% of them singletons. Around 6.3% of the sample is taken by the ten largest. The sequencing sample was made of peripheral blood. The receptors here all came from a woman in her twenties or thirties with COVID-19, enrolled during active disease.

CDR3 sequence reads: CASSKVRGDYGYTF. The CDR3 coding sequence is TGTGCCAGCAGCAAAGTTCGCGGAGACTATGGCTACACCTTC. This sequence joins TRBV21-1 and TRBJ1-2. TRBV21-1 represents a pseudogene. The CDR3 consists of 14 residues.

This clone has just one count. This chain joins TRBV9 and TRBJ2-3, with 10 bases aligning to TRBD2. This CDR3 has 18 residues. Trimming took 0 bases from V and 4 from J; bases not matched to a gene: 11. Germline values: CDR1 SGDLS, CDR2 YYNGEE. The DNA of the CDR3 is TGTGCCAGCAGCGTAGGGTGGATGGGACTAGCGAGGGCAGATACGCAGTATTTT. Encoded protein: CASSVGWMGLARADTQYF.

The gene calls are TRBV5-5 and TRBJ1-1; 7 nucleotides agree with TRBD1. In germline, CDR1 is SGHKS, CDR2 YYEKEE (reference sequence). This CDR3 contains 15 residues. Germline trimming cut 2 bases from V and 3 bases from J; bases unmatched to any gene: 7. CDR3 sequence (DNA): TGTGCCAGCAGCTTCGATTTGACAGGGTACACTGAAGCTTTCTTT. Protein product: CASSFDLTGYTEAFF. The variable domain in full, completed from reference TRBV5-5 and TRBJ1-1, reads DAGVTQSPTHLIKTRGQQVTLRCSPISGHKSVSWYQQVLGQGPQFIFQYYEKEERGRGNFPDRFSARQFPNYSSELNVNALLLGDSALYLCASSFDLTGYTEAFFGQGTRLTVV.

This chain uses TRBV24-1 with TRBJ2-1; 8 bases line up with TRBD2. The junction had 9 bases not matched to a gene; V was cut back by 6 bases and J by 0 bases. Germline loops: CDR1 KGHDR, CDR2 SFDVKD. The CDR3 runs to 17 residues. The CDR3 spells CATSPTSGISSYNEQFF. The CDR3 DNA follows: TGTGCCACCAGTCCTACTAGCGGAATTAGCTCCTACAATGAGCAGTTCTTC.

The gene calls are TRBV2 and TRBJ2-7, with 11 bases identical to TRBD1. V lost 8 bases to trimming and J lost 5 bases; unmatched junction nucleotides: 14. This CDR3 contains 16 residues. CDR1 and CDR2 (germline): SNHLY, FYNNEI. CDR3 protein: CASGDTDRGRPNEQYV. CDR3 nucleotides: TGTGCCAGCGGGGACACGGACAGGGGGCGCCCCAACGAGCAGTACGTC.

This clone occurred a few times. V usage is TRBV6-5 and J usage is TRBJ1-2, with 7 bases identical to TRBD1. The germline gives CDR1 MNHEY, CDR2 SVGAGI. CDR3 length equals 13 residues. Trimming removed 4 bases from V and 6 bases from J; junction bases left unmatched: 5. The CDR3 sequence is CASSSDRKNGYTF. The DNA for the CDR3 is TGTGCCAGCAGTTCGGACAGGAAAAATGGCTACACCTTC.

The sample holds one count of this clone. The chain is built from TRBV3-1 (or the pseudogene TRBV3-2) and TRBJ2-5; 12 bases agree with TRBD2. The CDR3 totals 21 residues. V shed 2 bases and J 5 bases; nucleotides not matched to a gene: 21. Per the germline V gene, CDR1 is LGHDT and CDR2 is YNNKEL (reference sequence). Here the CDR3 reads CASSQTPKDPLLAGGRETQYF. The CDR3 nucleotides read TGTGCCAGCAGCCAAACCCCAAAGGACCCCTTACTAGCGGGAGGTAGGGAGACCCAGTACTTC.

DNA for the CDR3: TGTGCCAGCAGTTTACAGACAGGGGAGGGGACCCAGTACTTC. It specifies CASSLQTGEGTQYF. This chain uses TRBV28 with TRBJ2-5, with D perhaps TRBD1 (8 bases). The V gene lost 2 bases and the J gene lost 7 bases, with 14 bases spanning the gap. Germline values: CDR1 MDHEN, CDR2 SYDVKM. This CDR3 has 14 residues.

This rearrangement joins TRBV19 to TRBJ2-1; 7 nucleotides match TRBD1. V shed 7 bases, J shed 4 bases, and the junction held 4 bases outside the gene matches. Per germline, CDR1 LNHDA and CDR2 SQIVND (reference sequence). The CDR3 contains 13 residues. The CDR3 DNA follows: TGTGCCAGTAACGGGGACAGATACAATGAGCAGTTCTTC. It is translated as CASNGDRYNEQFF. The full variable domain, with the rest looked up from reference TRBV19 and TRBJ2-1, is DGGITQSPKYLFRKEGQNVTLSCEQNLNHDAMYWYRQDPGQGLRLIYYSQIVNDFQKGDIAEGYSVSREKKESFPLTVTSAQKNPTAFYLCASNGDRYNEQFFGPGTRLTVL.

V gene TRBV29-1 combines with J gene TRBJ1-3; 7 nucleotides match TRBD1. The CDR3 runs to 13 residues. Germline CDR1 SQVTM, CDR2 ANQGSEA. V was pared by 7 bases and J by 4 bases, with 7 bases of the junction left unmatched. This chain's CDR3 is CSGIQGSGNTIYF. In DNA, the CDR3 is TGCAGCGGCATACAGGGGTCCGGAAACACCATATATTTT.

The chain recombines TRBV5-1 with TRBJ2-6, with TRBD2 as a possible D gene (6 bases). There are 16 residues in the CDR3. The ends were cut back, 0 bases at V and 1 base at J, with 8 bases in the middle. Germline CDR1 is SGHRS and CDR2 is YFSETQ. For the CDR3, the DNA is TGCGCCAGCAGCTTGGAAGGAGGGTCTGGGGCCAACGTCCTGACTTTC. Its protein product is CASSLEGGSGANVLTF.

The rearrangement uses TRBV10-2 and TRBJ2-7, with 9 bases identical to TRBD1. V was clipped by 10 bases and J by 5 bases; unmatched bases: 12. Germline lookup yields CDR1 WSHSY and CDR2 SAAADI. This CDR3 comprises 14 residues. The chain's CDR3 is CATSSTGGKDEQYF. As DNA, the CDR3 is TGCGCCACCTCCTCGACAGGGGGAAAGGACGAGCAGTACTTC.

V usage is TRBV27 and J usage is TRBJ1-6; D is undetermined. The ends were cut back, 3 bases at V and 3 bases at J, with 15 bases in the middle. The length of the CDR3 is 17 residues. Germline V gives CDR1 MNHEY, CDR2 SMNVEV (reference sequence). In DNA, the CDR3 is TGTGCCAGCAGTTTCATAGGGAGAAGGAACTATAATTCACCCCTCCACTTT. Its protein product is CASSFIGRRNYNSPLHF.

The chain couples TRBV11-2 to TRBJ1-4, with 7 bases lining up with TRBD1. The CDR3 length is 18 residues. Germline CDR1 is SGHAT and CDR2 is FQNNGV. With 5 bases clipped from V and 6 bases from J, the junction kept 18 bases outside the gene matches. The CDR3, as DNA: TGTGCCAGCAGCCGAGGGGGCATCTTTCAAGGGGCCGATGAAAAACTGTTTTTT. Its translation is CASSRGGIFQGADEKLFF.

V and J are TRBV7-2 and TRBJ2-5, with no clear D. The CDR3 length is 14 residues. V was pared by 5 bases and J by 1 base, with 11 bases between. CDR1 is SGHTA and CDR2 is FQGNSA in the germline V gene. The CDR3 sequence: CASSLDGPQETQYF. CDR3 bases: TGTGCCAGCAGCCTGGATGGGCCCCAAGAGACCCAGTACTTC.

This chain connects TRBV15 to TRBJ1-1; a weak D match, TRBD1 (5 bases). Germline V gives CDR1 LNHNV, CDR2 YYDKDF (reference sequence). This CDR3 region has 15 residues. V was shortened by 5 bases and J by 0 bases, with 13 bases between the two germline ends. CDR3 sequence reads: CATSHRQLMNTEAFF. As DNA, the CDR3 is TGTGCCACCAGCCACCGACAGCTGATGAACACTGAAGCTTTCTTT. The full variable domain, with the rest looked up from reference TRBV15 and TRBJ1-1, is DAMVIQNPRYQVTQFGKPVTLSCSQTLNHNVMYWYQQKSSQAPKLLFHYYDKDFNNEADTPDNFQSRRPNTSFCFLDIRSPGLGDTAMYLCATSHRQLMNTEAFFGQGTRLTVV.

The chain couples TRBV24-1 to TRBJ2-3; D is possibly TRBD1 (5 bases). Germline V lookup: CDR1 KGHDR, CDR2 SFDVKD. The CDR3 is made up of 16 amino acids. The V and J ends lost 4 bases and 0 bases respectively, with 13 bases between them. CDR3 amino acids: CATSDQRGSSTDTQYF. In DNA, the CDR3 is TGTGCCACCAGTGACCAAAGGGGATCTAGCACAGATACGCAGTATTTT.

This chain joins TRBV5-5 and TRBJ1-1, with a weak D call TRBD1 (5 bases). The V gene lost 1 base and the J gene lost 0 bases, with 16 bases spanning the gap. Germline CDR1 SGHKS, CDR2 YYEKEE (reference sequence). The CDR3 totals 17 residues. The CDR3 DNA sequence: TGTGCCAGCAGCTTGATCCACCAGGGCCCGATGAACACTGAAGCTTTCTTT. This translates into CASSLIHQGPMNTEAFF.

The V and J genes are TRBV5-1 and TRBJ1-2; D might be TRBD1 (6 bases). Trimming cost V 4 bases and J 1 base, with 8 bases left between them. The CDR3 runs 13 residues. Germline V gene sequence: CDR1 SGHRS, CDR2 YFSETQ. The CDR3 nucleotides are TGCGCCAGCAGCCCGGACAGTAACTATGGCTACACCTTC. Translation: CASSPDSNYGYTF.

This chain uses TRBV29-1 with TRBJ2-1; perhaps TRBD1 as D (6 bases). Trimming took off 6 bases at V and 10 bases at J, with 19 bases between the two ends. Germline V gene lookup returns CDR1 SQVTM and CDR2 ANQGSEA. The CDR3 runs to 13 residues. In DNA form, the CDR3 reads TGCAGCGTGAGGCGGACTTCCCAGGGGGAGCAGTTCTTC. Translating it yields CSVRRTSQGEQFF.

This rearrangement joins TRBV23-1 to TRBJ1-2; D perhaps matches TRBD1 (6 bases). TRBV23-1 is recorded as an ORF, its role being uncertain. V was trimmed by 1 base and J by 6 bases, leaving 18 bases between them. The CDR3 extends over 16 amino acids. CDR3 amino acids: CASSQFPRKGGHGYTF. The CDR3 region has the DNA TGCGCCAGCAGTCAATTCCCTCGGAAAGGGGGTCATGGCTACACCTTC.

The rearrangement uses TRBV28 and TRBJ1-6, with D tentatively TRBD1 (6 bases). The CDR3 is made up of 17 amino acids. Trimming stripped 2 bases from V and 9 bases from J, with 20 bases between. Germline V gene data show CDR1 as MDHEN and CDR2 as SYDVKM. CDR3: CASSLPQGPDYGSPLHF. The CDR3 nucleotides read TGTGCCAGCAGTTTACCCCAGGGGCCGGATTACGGTTCACCCCTCCACTTT. Looking up the rest from reference TRBV28 and TRBJ1-6 gives the full variable domain: DVKVTQSSRYLVKRTGEKVFLECVQDMDHENMFWYRQDPGLGLRLIYFSYDVKMKEKGDIPEGYSVSREKKERFSLILESASTNQTSMYLCASSLPQGPDYGSPLHFGNGTRLTVT.

This chain links TRBV5-4 with TRBJ2-1; TRBD2 agrees at 10 bases. V shed 4 bases, J shed 4 bases, and the junction held 11 bases outside the gene matches. The CDR3 spans 17 residues. Germline lookup yields CDR1 SGHNT and CDR2 YYREEE (reference sequence). CDR3 coding DNA: TGTGCCAGCAGCCCGGAGGGGACTAGCGTAGCGTACAATGAGCAGTTCTTC. The encoded protein is CASSPEGTSVAYNEQFF.

This clone was picked up a small number of times. The chain employs TRBV28 and TRBJ1-6, with no clear D. The germline V gene has CDR1 MDHEN and CDR2 SYDVKM. V was pared by 3 bases and J by 5 bases, with 5 bases between. This CDR3 has 13 amino acids. In DNA form, the CDR3 reads TGTGCCAGCAGTTTTTTAGATAATTCACCCCTCCACTTT. The encoded protein is CASSFLDNSPLHF.

The rearrangement links TRBV4-3 to TRBJ2-1; D is unclear. The length of the CDR3 is 16 residues. Germline-derived CDR1 and CDR2 are LGHNA and YSLEER. The V and J ends lost 0 bases and 0 bases respectively, with 9 bases between them. The CDR3, as DNA: TGCGCCAGCAGCCAAGAACCGTCGAGCTCCTACAATGAGCAGTTCTTC. This translates into CASSQEPSSSYNEQFF.

V usage is TRBV27 and J usage is TRBJ1-1; D possibly corresponds to TRBD1 (5 bases). V lost 4 bases, J lost 1 base, and 16 bases lay in between. This CDR3 has 16 residues. Per the germline V gene, CDR1 is MNHEY and CDR2 is SMNVEV (reference sequence). The CDR3 region is CASSWGVGTANTEAFF. In DNA form, the CDR3 reads TGTGCCAGCAGTTGGGGGGTTGGGACGGCGAACACTGAAGCTTTCTTT.

The rearrangement joins TRBV5-1 to TRBJ2-1, with TRBD2 as a possible D gene (5 bases). Trimming removed 4 bases at V and 9 bases at J, with 29 bases between. CDR3 length: 18 residues. CDR1 and CDR2 (germline): SGHRS, YFSETQ. The CDR3 protein is CASSPEISGAAFWGEQFF. The CDR3 nucleotides read TGCGCCAGCAGCCCAGAGATCAGCGGAGCCGCCTTTTGGGGTGAGCAGTTCTTC.

The CDR3 is CASSQTRGSRHSNQPQHF. The CDR3 DNA is TGTGCCAGCAGTCAAACCAGGGGGTCTCGACATAGCAATCAGCCCCAGCATTTT. The chain employs TRBV14 and TRBJ1-5; 7 nucleotides align to TRBD1. V trimming: 6 bases; J trimming: 0 bases; junction bases outside the gene matches: 14. CDR1 is SGHDN, CDR2 FVKESK, per germline. This CDR3 comprises 18 residues.

The V and J genes are TRBV6-2 or TRBV6-3 and TRBJ2-7; tentative D call: TRBD1 (6 bases). Germline V gene sequence: CDR1 MNHEY, CDR2 SVGEGT. This CDR3 has 13 residues. Trimming took 4 bases from V and 5 from J, leaving 12 bases between them. This CDR3 reads CASSFNRDHEQYF. As DNA, the CDR3 is TGTGCCAGCAGTTTTAACAGGGACCACGAGCAGTACTTC.

This clone has a single count. Here the CDR3 reads CASRISGGSVTEAFF. The CDR3 DNA reads TGTGCCAGCAGGATCTCCGGGGGGTCGGTCACTGAAGCTTTCTTT. The chain employs TRBV2 and TRBJ1-1; tentative D call: TRBD1 (5 bases). The CDR3 totals 15 residues. The germline V and J ends were trimmed by 6 bases and 4 bases, with 18 bases remaining between them. Germline CDR1 reads SNHLY; CDR2 reads FYNNEI.